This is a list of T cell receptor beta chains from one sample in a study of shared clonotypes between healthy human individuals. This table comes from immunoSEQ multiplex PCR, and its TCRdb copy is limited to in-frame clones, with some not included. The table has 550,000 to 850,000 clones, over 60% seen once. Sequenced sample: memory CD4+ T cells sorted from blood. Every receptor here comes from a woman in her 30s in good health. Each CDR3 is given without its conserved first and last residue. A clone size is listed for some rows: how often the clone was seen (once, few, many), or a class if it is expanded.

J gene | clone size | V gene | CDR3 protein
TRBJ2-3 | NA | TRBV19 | ASSVAGSTDTQY
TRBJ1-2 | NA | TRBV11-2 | ASSSTRGYT
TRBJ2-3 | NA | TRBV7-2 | ASSSPLAGFTDTQY
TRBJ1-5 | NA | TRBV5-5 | ASTGEGNQPQH
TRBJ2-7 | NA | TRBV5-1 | ASSLEVAGTGEQY
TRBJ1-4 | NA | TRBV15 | ATRGPRTEGLDEKLF
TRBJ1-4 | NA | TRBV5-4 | ASSSTPSGSSRGKLF
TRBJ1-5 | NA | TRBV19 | ASSMGPERPQH
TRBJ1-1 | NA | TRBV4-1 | ASSPRDRSIEAF
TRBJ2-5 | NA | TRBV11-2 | ASSLGVEETQY
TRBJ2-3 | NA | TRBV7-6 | ASSWAAGCTDTQY
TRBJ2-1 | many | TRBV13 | ASRRGRSGTLIYNEQF
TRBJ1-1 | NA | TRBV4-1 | ASSQFKGYTEAF
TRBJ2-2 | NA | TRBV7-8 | ASSLVGGNTGELF
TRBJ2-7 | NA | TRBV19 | ASSTDRGYEQY
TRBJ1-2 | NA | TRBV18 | ASSPPQWTKYGYT
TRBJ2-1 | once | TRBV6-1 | ASTQGAGGSEQF
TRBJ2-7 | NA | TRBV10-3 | AIRGTLAGDEQY
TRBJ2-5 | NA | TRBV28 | ASSLLGREETQY
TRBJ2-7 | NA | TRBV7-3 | ASSPSASGAYEQY
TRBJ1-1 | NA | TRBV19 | ASSIDDTGLNTEAF
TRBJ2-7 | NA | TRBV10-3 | AIRGGSNEQY
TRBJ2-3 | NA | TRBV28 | ASSLGLAGGTDTQY
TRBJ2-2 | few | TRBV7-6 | ASSSQTSGSSGELF
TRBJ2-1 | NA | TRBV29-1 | SVIKGGIEQF
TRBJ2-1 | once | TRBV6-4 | ASSERRSGRDEQF
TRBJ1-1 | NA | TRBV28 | ASMTPLRVMNTEAF
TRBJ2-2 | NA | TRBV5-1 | ASSWLGSFTGELF
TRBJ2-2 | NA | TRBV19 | ASSLAGRNTGELF
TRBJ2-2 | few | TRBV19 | ASSIGQVTGELF
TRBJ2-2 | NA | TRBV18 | ASSPNPATTTGELF
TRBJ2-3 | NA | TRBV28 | ASSPLRLEGTDTQY
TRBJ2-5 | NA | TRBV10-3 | ASGREGETQY